The subject of this entry is one T cell receptor beta chain. Use of 60 Vbeta and 13 Jbeta primers characterized the PCR. The table came from immunoSEQ multiplex PCR; TCRdb's copy has only in-frame clones and leaves some out. In the table there are 73,000 or so clones, around 81% of which are singletons. This sample was taken from a study of cytomegalovirus exposure and HLA in healthy donors. V lost 0 bases and J 2 bases, leaving 20 bases between the germline ends. CDR1 is LGHNA, CDR2 YNFKEQ, per germline. The CDR3 runs to 18 residues. The sequenced sample was PBMCs. The gene calls are TRBV4-2 and TRBJ2-7, with a weak D call TRBD1 (5 bases). This TCR was recovered from a man aged 50-59 years in good health and CMV-seronegative. CDR3 DNA: TGTGCCAGCAGCCAAGAAGGGTTGGCAGGGCTCGCAACCTACGAGCAGTACTTC. Amino acids: CASSQEGLAGLATYEQYF.